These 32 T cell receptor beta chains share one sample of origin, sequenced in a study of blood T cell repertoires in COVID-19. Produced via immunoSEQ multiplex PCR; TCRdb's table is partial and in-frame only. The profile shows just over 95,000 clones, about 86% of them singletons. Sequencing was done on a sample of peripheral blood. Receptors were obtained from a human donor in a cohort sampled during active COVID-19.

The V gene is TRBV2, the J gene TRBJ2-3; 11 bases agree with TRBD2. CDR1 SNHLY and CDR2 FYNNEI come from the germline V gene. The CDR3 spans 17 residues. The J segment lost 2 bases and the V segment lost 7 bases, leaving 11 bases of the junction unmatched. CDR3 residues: CASKTSGSRWDTDTQYF. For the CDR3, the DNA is TGTGCCAGCAAAACTAGCGGGAGCCGCTGGGACACAGATACGCAGTATTTT. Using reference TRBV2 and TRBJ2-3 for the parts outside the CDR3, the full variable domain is EPEVTQTPSHQVTQMGQEVILRCVPISNHLYFYWYRQILGQKVEFLVSFYNNEISEKSEIFDDQFSVERPDGSNFTLKIRSTKLEDSAMYFCASKTSGSRWDTDTQYFGPGTRLTVL.

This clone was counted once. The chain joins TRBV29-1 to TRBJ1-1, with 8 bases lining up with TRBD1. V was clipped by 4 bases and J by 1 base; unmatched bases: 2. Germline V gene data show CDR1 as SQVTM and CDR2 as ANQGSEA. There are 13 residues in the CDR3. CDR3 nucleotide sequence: TGCAGCGTTGGGGACAGGAAGAACACTGAAGCTTTCTTT. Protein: CSVGDRKNTEAFF.

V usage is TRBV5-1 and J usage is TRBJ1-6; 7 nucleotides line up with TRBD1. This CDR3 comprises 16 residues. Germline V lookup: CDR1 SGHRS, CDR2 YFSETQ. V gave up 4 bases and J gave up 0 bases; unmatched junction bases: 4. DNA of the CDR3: TGCGCCAGCAGCCCGGGACAGAGCTCCTATAATTCACCCCTCCACTTT. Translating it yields CASSPGQSSYNSPLHF.

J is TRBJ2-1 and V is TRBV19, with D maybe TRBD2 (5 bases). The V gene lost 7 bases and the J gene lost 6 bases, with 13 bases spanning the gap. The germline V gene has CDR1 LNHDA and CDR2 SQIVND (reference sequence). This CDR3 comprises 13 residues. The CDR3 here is CASTTRGRNEQFF. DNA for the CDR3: TGTGCCAGTACCACACGGGGTCGCAATGAGCAGTTCTTC.

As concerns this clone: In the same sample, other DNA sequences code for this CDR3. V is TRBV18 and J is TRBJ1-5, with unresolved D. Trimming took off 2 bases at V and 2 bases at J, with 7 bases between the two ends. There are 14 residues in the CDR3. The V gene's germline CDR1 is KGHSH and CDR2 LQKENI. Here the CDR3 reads CASSPSGGNQPQHF. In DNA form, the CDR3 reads TGTGCCAGCTCACCAAGTGGAGGCAATCAGCCCCAGCATTTT. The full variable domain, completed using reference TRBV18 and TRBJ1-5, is NAGVMQNPRHLVRRRGQEARLRCSPMKGHSHVYWYRQLPEEGLKFMVYLQKENIIDESGMPKERFSAEFPKEGPSILRIQQVVRGDSAAYFCASSPSGGNQPQHFGDGTRLSIL.

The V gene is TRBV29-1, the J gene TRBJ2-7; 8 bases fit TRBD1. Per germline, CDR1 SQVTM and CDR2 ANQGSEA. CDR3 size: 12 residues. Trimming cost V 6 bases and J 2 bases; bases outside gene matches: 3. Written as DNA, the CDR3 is TGCAGCGTGGAGGGACAGGCCTACGAGCAGTACTTC. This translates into CSVEGQAYEQYF.

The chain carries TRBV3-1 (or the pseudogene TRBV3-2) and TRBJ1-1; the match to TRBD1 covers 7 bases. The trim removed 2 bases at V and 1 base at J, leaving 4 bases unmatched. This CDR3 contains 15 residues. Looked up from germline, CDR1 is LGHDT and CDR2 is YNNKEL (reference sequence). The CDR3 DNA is TGTGCCAGCAGCCAAACAGGGGTCCAGAACACTGAAGCTTTCTTT. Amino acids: CASSQTGVQNTEAFF.

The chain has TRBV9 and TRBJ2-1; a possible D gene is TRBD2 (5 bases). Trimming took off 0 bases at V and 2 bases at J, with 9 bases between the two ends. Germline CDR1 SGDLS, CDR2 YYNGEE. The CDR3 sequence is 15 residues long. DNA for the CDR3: TGTGCCAGCAGCGTAGGACGGGGTACCTACAATGAGCAGTTCTTC. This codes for CASSVGRGTYNEQFF. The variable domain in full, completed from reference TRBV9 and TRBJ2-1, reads DSGVTQTPKHLITATGQRVTLRCSPRSGDLSVYWYQQSLDQGLQFLIQYYNGEERAKGNILERFSAQQFPDLHSELNLSSLELGDSALYFCASSVGRGTYNEQFFGPGTRLTVL.

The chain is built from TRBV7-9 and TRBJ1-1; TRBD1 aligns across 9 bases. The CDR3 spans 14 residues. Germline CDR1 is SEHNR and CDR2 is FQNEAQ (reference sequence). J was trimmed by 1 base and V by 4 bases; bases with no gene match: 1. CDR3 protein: CASSSGQGNTEAFF. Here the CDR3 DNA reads TGTGCCAGCAGCTCGGGACAGGGGAACACTGAAGCTTTCTTT.

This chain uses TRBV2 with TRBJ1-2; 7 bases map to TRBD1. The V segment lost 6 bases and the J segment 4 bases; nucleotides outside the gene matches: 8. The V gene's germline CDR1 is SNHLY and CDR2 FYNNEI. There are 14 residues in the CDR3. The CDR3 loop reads CASRKTGTAYGYTF. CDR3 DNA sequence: TGTGCCAGCAGAAAAACTGGGACAGCCTATGGCTACACCTTC. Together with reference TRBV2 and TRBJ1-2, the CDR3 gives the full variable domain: EPEVTQTPSHQVTQMGQEVILRCVPISNHLYFYWYRQILGQKVEFLVSFYNNEISEKSEIFDDQFSVERPDGSNFTLKIRSTKLEDSAMYFCASRKTGTAYGYTFGSGTRLTVV.

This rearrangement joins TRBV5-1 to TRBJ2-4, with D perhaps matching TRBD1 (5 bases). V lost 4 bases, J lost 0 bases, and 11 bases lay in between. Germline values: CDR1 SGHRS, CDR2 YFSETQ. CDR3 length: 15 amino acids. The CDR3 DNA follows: TGCGCCAGCAGCGGGGCAGCGCTAGCCAAAAACATTCAGTACTTC. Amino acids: CASSGAALAKNIQYF.

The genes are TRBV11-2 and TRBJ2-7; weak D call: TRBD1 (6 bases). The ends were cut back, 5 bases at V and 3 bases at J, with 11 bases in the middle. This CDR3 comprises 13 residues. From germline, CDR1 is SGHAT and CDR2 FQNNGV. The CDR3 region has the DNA TGTGCCAGCAGCCAGACAGGCCTCTACGAGCAGTACTTC. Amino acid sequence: CASSQTGLYEQYF. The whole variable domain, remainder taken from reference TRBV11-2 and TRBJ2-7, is EAGVAQSPRYKIIEKRQSVAFWCNPISGHATLYWYQQILGQGPKLLIQFQNNGVVDDSQLPKDRFSAERLKGVDSTLKIQPAKLEDSAVYLCASSQTGLYEQYFGPGTRLTVT.

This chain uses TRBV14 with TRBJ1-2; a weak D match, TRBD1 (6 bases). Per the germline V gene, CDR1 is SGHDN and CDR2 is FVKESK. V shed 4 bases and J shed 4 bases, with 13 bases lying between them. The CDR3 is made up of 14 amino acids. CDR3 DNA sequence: TGTGCCAGCAGCCTGTCAGGGGCTGGCTATGGCTACACCTTC. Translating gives CASSLSGAGYGYTF.

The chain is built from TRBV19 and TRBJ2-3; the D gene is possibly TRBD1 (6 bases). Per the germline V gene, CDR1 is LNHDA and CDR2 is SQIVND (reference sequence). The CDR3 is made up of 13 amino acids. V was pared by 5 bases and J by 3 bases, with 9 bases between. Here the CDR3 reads CASSSGQTDTQYF. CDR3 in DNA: TGTGCCAGTAGTTCTGGACAGACAGATACGCAGTATTTT.

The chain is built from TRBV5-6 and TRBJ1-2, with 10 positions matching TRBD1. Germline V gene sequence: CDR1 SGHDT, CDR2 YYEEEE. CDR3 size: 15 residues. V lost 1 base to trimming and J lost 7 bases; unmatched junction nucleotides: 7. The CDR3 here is CASSLIQGQGPGYTF. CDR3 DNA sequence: TGTGCCAGCAGCTTGATCCAGGGACAGGGGCCTGGCTACACCTTC.

The CDR3 loop is CASTDDRNTEAFF. CDR3 bases: TGTGCCAGTACCGACGACAGGAACACTGAAGCTTTCTTT. The chain couples TRBV19 to TRBJ1-1; tentatively, D is TRBD1 (5 bases). V was shortened by 7 bases and J by 1 base, with 10 bases between the two germline ends. CDR1 and CDR2 from the germline V gene are LNHDA and SQIVND (reference sequence). The CDR3 runs to 13 residues. Using reference TRBV19 and TRBJ1-1 for the parts outside the CDR3, the full variable domain is DGGITQSPKYLFRKEGQNVTLSCEQNLNHDAMYWYRQDPGQGLRLIYYSQIVNDFQKGDIAEGYSVSREKKESFPLTVTSAQKNPTAFYLCASTDDRNTEAFFGQGTRLTVV.

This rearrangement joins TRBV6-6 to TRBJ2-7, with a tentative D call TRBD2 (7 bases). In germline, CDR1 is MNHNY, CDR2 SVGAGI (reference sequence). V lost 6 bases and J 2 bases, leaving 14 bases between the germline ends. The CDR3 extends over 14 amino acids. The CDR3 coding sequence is TGTGCCAGCAGCGGTGGGGGGGGCCCCTACGAGCAGTACTTC. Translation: CASSGGGGPYEQYF.

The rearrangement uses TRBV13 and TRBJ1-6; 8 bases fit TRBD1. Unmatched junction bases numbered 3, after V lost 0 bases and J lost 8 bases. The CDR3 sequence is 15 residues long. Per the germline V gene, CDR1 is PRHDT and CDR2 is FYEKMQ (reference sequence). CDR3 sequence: CASSLGTGDHSPLHF. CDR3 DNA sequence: TGTGCCAGCAGCTTAGGGACAGGGGACCATTCACCCCTCCACTTT.

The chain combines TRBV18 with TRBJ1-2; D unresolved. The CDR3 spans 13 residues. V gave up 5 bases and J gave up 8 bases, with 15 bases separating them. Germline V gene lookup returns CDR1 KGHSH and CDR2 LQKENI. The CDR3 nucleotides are TGTGCCAGCTCAGCAGGAGAACGGGGAGGCTACACCTTC. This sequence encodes CASSAGERGGYTF. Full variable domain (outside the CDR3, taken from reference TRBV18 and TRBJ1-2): NAGVMQNPRHLVRRRGQEARLRCSPMKGHSHVYWYRQLPEEGLKFMVYLQKENIIDESGMPKERFSAEFPKEGPSILRIQQVVRGDSAAYFCASSAGERGGYTFGSGTRLTVV.

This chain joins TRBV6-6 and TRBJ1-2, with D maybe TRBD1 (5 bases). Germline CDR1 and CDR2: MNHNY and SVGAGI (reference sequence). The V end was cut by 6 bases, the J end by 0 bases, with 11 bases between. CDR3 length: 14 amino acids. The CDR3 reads CASRTGGANYGYTF. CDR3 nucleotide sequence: TGTGCCAGCAGAACGGGGGGAGCTAACTATGGCTACACCTTC.

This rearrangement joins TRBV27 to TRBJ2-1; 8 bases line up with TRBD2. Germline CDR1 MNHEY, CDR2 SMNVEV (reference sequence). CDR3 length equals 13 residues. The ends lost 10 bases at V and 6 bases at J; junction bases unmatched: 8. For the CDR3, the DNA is TGTGCCATCGGGACTAGTGAGTTCAATGAGCAGTTCTTC. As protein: CAIGTSEFNEQFF.

The CDR3 here is CASSQSITGKGYTF. The DNA for the CDR3 is TGTGCCAGCAGCCAATCAATTACAGGGAAAGGCTACACCTTC. This chain joins TRBV3-1 (or the pseudogene TRBV3-2) and TRBJ1-2; possibly TRBD1 for D (6 bases). CDR3 length: 14 amino acids. The germline V gene encodes CDR1 LGHDT and CDR2 YNNKEL (reference sequence). The V end lost 2 bases, the J end lost 8 bases, and 15 bases lay between the germline ends.

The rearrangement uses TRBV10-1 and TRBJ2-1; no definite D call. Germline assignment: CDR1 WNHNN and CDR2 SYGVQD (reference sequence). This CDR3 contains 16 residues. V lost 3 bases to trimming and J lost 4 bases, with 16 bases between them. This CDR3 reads CASSDHARSVYNEQFF. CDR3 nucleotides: TGCGCCAGCAGTGATCATGCGCGCTCGGTGTACAATGAGCAGTTCTTC.

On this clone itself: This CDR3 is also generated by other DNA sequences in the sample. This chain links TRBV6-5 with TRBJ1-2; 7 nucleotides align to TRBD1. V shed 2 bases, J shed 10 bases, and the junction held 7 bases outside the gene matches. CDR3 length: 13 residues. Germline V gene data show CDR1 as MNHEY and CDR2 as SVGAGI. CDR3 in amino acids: CASSYPGTALYTF. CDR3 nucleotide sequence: TGTGCCAGCAGTTACCCCGGGACAGCGCTCTACACCTTC.

The CDR3 nucleotides are TGTGCCAGCAGCCAAGGTGGACTAGCGGGACCCAATGAGCAGTTCTTC. Its translation is CASSQGGLAGPNEQFF. The rearrangement joins TRBV14 to TRBJ2-1; 12 bases are a match to TRBD2. This CDR3 spans 16 amino acids. V shed 1 base and J 6 bases; nucleotides not matched to a gene: 4. In germline, CDR1 is SGHDN, CDR2 FVKESK. The whole variable domain, filled in from reference TRBV14 and TRBJ2-1, reads EAGVTQFPSHSVIEKGQTVTLRCDPISGHDNLYWYRRVMGKEIKFLLHFVKESKQDESGMPNNRFLAERTGGTYSTLKVQPAELEDSGVYFCASSQGGLAGPNEQFFGPGTRLTVL.

CDR3 protein: CAWSTTFWEINYGYTF. CDR3 bases: TGTGCCTGGAGCACCACTTTTTGGGAGATCAACTATGGCTACACCTTC. The chain joins TRBV30 to TRBJ1-2, with D hard to call. The V gene's germline CDR1 is GTSNPN and CDR2 SVGIG (reference sequence). This CDR3 is built from 16 residues. The V end was cut by 3 bases, the J end by 2 bases, with 19 bases between.

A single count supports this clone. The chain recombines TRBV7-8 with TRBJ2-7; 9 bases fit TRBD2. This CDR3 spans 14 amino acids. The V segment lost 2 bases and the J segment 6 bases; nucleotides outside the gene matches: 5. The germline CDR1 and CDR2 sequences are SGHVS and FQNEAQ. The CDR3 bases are TGTGCCAGCAGCTTAAACAGCGGGGGGCCCGAGCAGTACTTC. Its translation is CASSLNSGGPEQYF. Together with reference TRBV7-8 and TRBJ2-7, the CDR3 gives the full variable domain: GAGVSQSPRYKVAKRGQDVALRCDPISGHVSLFWYQQALGQGPEFLTYFQNEAQLDKSGLPSDRFFAERPEGSVSTLKIQRTQQEDSAVYLCASSLNSGGPEQYFGPGTRLTVT.

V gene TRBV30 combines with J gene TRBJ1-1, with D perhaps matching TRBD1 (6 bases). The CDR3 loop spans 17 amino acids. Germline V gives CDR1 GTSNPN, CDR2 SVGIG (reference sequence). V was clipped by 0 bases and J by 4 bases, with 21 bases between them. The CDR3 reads CAWSVPGTPKVGTEAFF. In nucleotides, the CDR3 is TGTGCCTGGAGTGTGCCCGGGACACCAAAGGTAGGCACTGAAGCTTTCTTT.

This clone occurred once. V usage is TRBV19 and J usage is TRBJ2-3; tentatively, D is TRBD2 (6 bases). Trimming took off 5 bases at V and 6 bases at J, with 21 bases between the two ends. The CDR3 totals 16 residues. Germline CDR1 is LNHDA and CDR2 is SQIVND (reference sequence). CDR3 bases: TGTGCCAGTAGTTCATCAGCGGGCTTGTCGTCGGATACGCAGTATTTT. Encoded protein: CASSSSAGLSSDTQYF.

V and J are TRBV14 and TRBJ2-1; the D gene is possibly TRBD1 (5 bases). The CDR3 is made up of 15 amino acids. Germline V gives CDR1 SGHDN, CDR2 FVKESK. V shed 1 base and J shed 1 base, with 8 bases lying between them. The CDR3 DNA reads TGTGCCAGCAGCCAAGCTAGGGGATCCTACAATGAGCAGTTCTTC. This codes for CASSQARGSYNEQFF. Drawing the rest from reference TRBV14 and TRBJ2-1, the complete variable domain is EAGVTQFPSHSVIEKGQTVTLRCDPISGHDNLYWYRRVMGKEIKFLLHFVKESKQDESGMPNNRFLAERTGGTYSTLKVQPAELEDSGVYFCASSQARGSYNEQFFGPGTRLTVL.

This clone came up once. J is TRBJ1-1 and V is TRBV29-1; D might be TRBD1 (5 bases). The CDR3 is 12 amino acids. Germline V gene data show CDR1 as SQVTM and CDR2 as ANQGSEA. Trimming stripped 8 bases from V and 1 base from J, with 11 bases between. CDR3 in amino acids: CSIRQTNTEAFF. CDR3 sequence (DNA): TGCAGCATAAGACAGACGAACACTGAAGCTTTCTTT.

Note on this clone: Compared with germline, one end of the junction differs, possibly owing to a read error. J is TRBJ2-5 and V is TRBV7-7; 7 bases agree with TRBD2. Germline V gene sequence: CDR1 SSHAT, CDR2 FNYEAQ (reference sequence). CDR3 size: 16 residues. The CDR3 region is CASSKILGLLGETQYF. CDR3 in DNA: TGTGCTAGCAGCAAGATTCTGGGACTACTAGGAGAGACCCAGTACTTC.